This T cell receptor (beta chain) was obtained from a study of response to subunit inactivated influenza vaccine. CDR3 length: 17 residues. V lost 5 bases, J lost 1 base, and 5 bases stayed unmatched. General study findings and limits: Seasonal influenza vaccination, on each occasion, was suggested by the authors to recruit few new T cells.

This clonotype was recorded a few times. Its antigen is still unknown. TCRdb called the RT-PCR reads again in MiXCR, with one record for every CDR3 protein. The sample has roughly 780,000 distinct CDR3 sequences; about 18% are singletons. The clonotype originates from a middle-aged man who received an inactivated influenza vaccine. This specimen was PBMCs from blood, taken roughly 5 days after vaccination. The V and J genes are TRBV12-3 or TRBV12-4 and TRBJ2-6, with 10 bases matching TRBD1. DNA for the CDR3: TGTGCCAGCAGTGAGACAGGGGGCCTATCTGGGGCCAACGTCCTGACTTTC. This codes for CASSETGGLSGANVLTF.